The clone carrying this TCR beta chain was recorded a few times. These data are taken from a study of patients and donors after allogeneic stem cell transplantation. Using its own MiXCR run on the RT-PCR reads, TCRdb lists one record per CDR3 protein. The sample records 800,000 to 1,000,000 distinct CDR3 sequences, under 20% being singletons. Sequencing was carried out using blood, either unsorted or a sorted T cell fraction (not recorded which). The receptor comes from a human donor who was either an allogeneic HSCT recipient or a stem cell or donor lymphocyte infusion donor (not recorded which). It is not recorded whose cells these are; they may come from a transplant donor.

CDR3 in amino acids: CASSRKGTGGTQETQYF. The CDR3 nucleotides are TGTGCCAGCAGCCGCAAAGGGACAGGTGGGACCCAAGAGACCCAGTACTTC. This chain uses TRBV3-1 with TRBJ2-5, with 8 bases identical to TRBD1. The CDR3 has 17 amino acids. V lost 4 bases and J lost 1; bases outside the gene matches: 11. Germline V lookup: CDR1 LGHDT, CDR2 YNNKEL (reference sequence).